This T cell receptor beta chain appears in the sequencing data of a study of neurological immune-mediated disorders (dated by TCRdb to the late 2010s). Study-level background: Among the 35 or so multiple sclerosis patients, relapsing-remitting MS was present in around 31 and secondary progressive MS was present in 3. Peripheral blood TCR-beta repertoires from patients with HTLV-I-associated myelopathy (HAM/TSP), patients with multiple sclerosis, and healthy controls were compared in the study using UMI-based sequencing. The 100 to 110 TCR-beta libraries covered PBMC samples along with longitudinal samples, technical triplicates, and paired sorted CD4+ and CD8+ T-cell subsets. The cohort was made up of 60 to 75 subjects, consisting of around 14 HAM/TSP patients, approximately 35 multiple sclerosis patients and some 20 healthy controls. The paper as a whole reports these results and caveats: The MS cluster showed no association with clinical or MRI features, and the authors stated that larger cohorts are needed. Across subjects, expanded clones never shared an identical CDR3 amino acid sequence, which suggests that the TCR-beta repertoires in every group were private. In phylogenetic analysis, the repertoires of 18 of 34 MS patients grouped into a cluster of related CDR3 sequences, which suggests a possible signature at the repertoire level. TCR clonal expansion was highest in HAM/TSP patients and lowest in MS patients, with MS patients falling below even healthy controls.

For unsorted PBMC libraries, 2 million PBMCs were used after storage in RNAlater at -80 degrees C until RNA extraction. The multiple sclerosis patients were enrolled in a US clinical protocol that used magnetic resonance imaging to evaluate disease progression. Peripheral blood was subjected to Ficoll-Hypaque density gradient centrifugation to isolate PBMCs, which were then cryopreserved in liquid nitrogen. cDNA was synthesized by template-switch 5'RACE using a primer carrying a 10-nucleotide random unique molecular identifier by which each TCR transcript was tagged. Over 180 million TCR-beta sequences, covering 15-18 subjects, were produced in each sequencing run. The RNeasy kit was used to extract total RNA. Using the KAPA Real-time Library Amplification kit, TCR-beta VDJ regions were amplified with primers for the TCR constant region and the 5'RACE anchor. Sample indexes and Illumina adaptors were added in a first PCR, and a second PCR then increased library yield. After Ampure bead purification, the TCR product of roughly 650 bp was size-selected on a 2% E-gel SizeSelection system. Before pooling, libraries had their quality checked on a Bioanalyzer, their concentration measured with Qubit, and their quantity determined with the Kapa Library Quantification kit. An Illumina HiSeq 2500 sequenced the libraries paired-end 2 x 150 bp. To increase sequence diversity, about 23-30% phiX was spiked into each library pool. Regarding the original processing steps: Quality-filtered reads were processed with the UMI-based MiGEC pipeline, which removed over 75% of raw TCR sequences during error correction. IMGT germline references were used for aligning VDJ genes, and each clonotype was defined as a unique CDR3 amino acid sequence together with its V-J genes. Clonal expansion, Shannon diversity, and CDR3 relatedness (CalcPairwiseDistances, ClusterSamples) were evaluated with VDJtools, and phylogenetic trees were built with CLCbio workbench. Clones with at least 8 unique UMIs were defined as expanded, with this threshold being based on coefficient-of-variation modelling across technical triplicates. TCRdb itself trimmed the public reads at Q25 with fastp, ran MiXCR and retained productive beta chains. Duplicate CDR3 protein sequences are folded into a single record with the most common DNA and genes. V and J calls and clone size were set by TCRdb, not the authors. This sample gives about 46,000 distinct CDR3 sequences in total; about 1.8% of them show up just once. The ten largest clones add up to around 2% of the sample.

This clonotype was counted at least ten times. No cognate antigen has been identified for it. No base qualities exist here, and no much larger clone lies one base off it. V was cut back by 3 bases and J by 3 bases, leaving a gap of 14 bases between them. Sequences KGHDR (CDR1) and SFDVKD (CDR2) are obtained from the germline V gene. The CDR3 runs 16 residues from the cysteine to the phenylalanine. Only CDR3 DNA is held: 48 bases, read in frame from base 1. This chain is built from TRBV24-1 and TRBJ2-1; a weak D assignment points to TRBD2 (7 bases agree). The sequenced sample consisted of PBMCs. The source of this sequence is a middle-aged woman with multiple sclerosis. The sequence in DNA is TGTGCCACCAGTGATCAAGGGGGGGAAATCTACAATGAGCAGTTCTTC. The encoded protein is CATSDQGGEIYNEQFF.